This passage covers 29 T cell receptor beta chains from one sample sequenced in a study of T cell responses to AZD1222 COVID-19 vaccine. Data came from immunoSEQ multiplex PCR; TCRdb stores just in-frame clones and leaves some out. This sample yields some 120,000 clones, of which about 88% are seen a single time; approximately 27% belongs to the top ten. Sequencing used peripheral blood, obtained on day 0 of AZD1222 vaccination. These TCRs come from an adult in good health.

V and J are TRBV5-6 and TRBJ2-2; tentatively, D is TRBD2 (6 bases). The V end was cut by 2 bases, the J end by 4 bases, with 12 bases between. Germline-derived CDR1 and CDR2 are SGHDT and YYEEEE. CDR3 length: 15 residues. Here the CDR3 reads CASSLSLGGTGELFF. CDR3 in DNA: TGTGCCAGCAGCTTAAGTCTGGGGGGCACCGGGGAGCTGTTTTTT.

The sample holds a few counts of this clone. CDR3: CASSWGRGRNYGYTF. CDR3 in DNA: TGTGCCAGCAGCTGGGGGCGGGGACGGAACTATGGCTACACCTTC. V usage is TRBV5-6 and J usage is TRBJ1-2; a weak D match, TRBD1 (6 bases). V shed 3 bases and J shed 2 bases, with 14 bases lying between them. The CDR3 contains 15 residues. The germline V gene has CDR1 SGHDT and CDR2 YYEEEE.

V usage is TRBV6-1 and J usage is TRBJ1-1; D perhaps matches TRBD1 (6 bases). V lost 1 base, J lost 2 bases, and 8 bases lay in between. Germline V gene sequence: CDR1 MNHNS, CDR2 SASEGT. This CDR3 contains 14 residues. The CDR3 DNA reads as TGTGCCAGCAGTGAAGGGGACATTAACACTGAAGCTTTCTTT. This translates into CASSEGDINTEAFF.

V gene TRBV7-2 combines with J gene TRBJ1-1; 7 positions match TRBD1. J lost 4 bases, V lost 0 bases, and 5 bases had no gene match. CDR3 length: 15 amino acids. CDR1 SGHTA and CDR2 FQGNSA come from the germline V gene. CDR3 loop: CASSLAGGGGTEAFF. In nucleotides, the CDR3 is TGTGCCAGCAGCTTAGCAGGGGGCGGTGGCACTGAAGCTTTCTTT. Full variable domain (missing parts from reference TRBV7-2 and TRBJ1-1): GAGVSQSPSNKVTEKGKDVELRCDPISGHTALYWYRQSLGQGLEFLIYFQGNSAPDKSGLPSDRFSAERTGGSVSTLTIQRTQQEDSAVYLCASSLAGGGGTEAFFGQGTRLTVV.

This sequence joins TRBV18 and TRBJ1-5; 10 bases fit TRBD1. The CDR3 is made up of 18 amino acids. V was clipped by 4 bases and J by 3 bases; unmatched bases: 12. Germline V gene data show CDR1 as KGHSH and CDR2 as LQKENI. The CDR3 protein is CASSLLTMTGGNNQPQHF. CDR3 bases: TGTGCCAGCTCACTACTCACCATGACAGGGGGCAACAATCAGCCCCAGCATTTT.

In the case of this clone: Other DNA sequences in this specimen translate into the identical CDR3. The chain combines TRBV12-3 or TRBV12-4 with TRBJ1-2, with D unresolved. CDR3 size: 11 residues. Trimming took off 5 bases at V and 5 bases at J, with 6 bases between the two ends. CDR3 region: CASSRRYGYTF. The CDR3 DNA reads TGTGCCAGCAGTCGACGGTATGGCTACACCTTC.

This clone was detected a few times. The J gene is TRBJ1-2, the V gene TRBV27; D might be TRBD1 (5 bases). Germline CDR1 MNHEY, CDR2 SMNVEV (reference sequence). CDR3 length: 12 residues. Between the trimmed V and J ends, which lost 2 bases and 8 bases, there was a span of 9 bases. The CDR3 reads CASSLPGRGYTF. DNA for the CDR3: TGTGCCAGCAGTTTACCAGGGCGCGGCTACACCTTC.

V is TRBV19 and J is TRBJ1-2, with D perhaps matching TRBD1 (5 bases). V was shortened by 6 bases and J by 5 bases, with 13 bases between the two germline ends. CDR3 length equals 13 residues. The germline gives CDR1 LNHDA, CDR2 SQIVND (reference sequence). The CDR3 here is CASSRDGQYGYTF. The CDR3, as DNA: TGTGCCAGTAGCCGGGACGGCCAGTATGGCTACACCTTC.

The chain carries TRBV11-2 and TRBJ2-3, with unresolved D. The CDR3 runs to 11 residues. Germline assignment: CDR1 SGHAT and CDR2 FQNNGV. The ends were cut back, 4 bases at V and 9 bases at J, with 8 bases in the middle. Here the CDR3 reads CASSSVQTQYF. The DNA of the CDR3 is TGTGCCAGCAGCTCCGTCCAGACGCAGTATTTT.

The DNA for the CDR3 is TGTGCCAGTAGTACCCAGGTGAACACTGAAGCTTTCTTT. This codes for CASSTQVNTEAFF. The rearrangement links TRBV19 to TRBJ1-1, with D hard to call. V lost 4 bases to trimming and J lost 0 bases, with 6 bases between them. The CDR3 loop spans 13 amino acids. Germline assignment: CDR1 LNHDA and CDR2 SQIVND (reference sequence).

The CDR3 spells CASSLTGLGERTEAFF. As DNA, the CDR3 is TGTGCCAGCAGCTTGACAGGGCTGGGGGAGCGCACTGAAGCTTTCTTT. This chain joins TRBV5-8 and TRBJ1-1; TRBD1 might be the D (6 bases). The germline V gene encodes CDR1 SGHTS and CDR2 YDEGEE. Trimming left V 1 base short and J 4 bases short, with 17 bases between. The CDR3 contains 16 residues.

This clone was found once. The chain carries TRBV6-5 and TRBJ1-3; possibly TRBD1 for D (6 bases). Germline CDR1 reads MNHEY; CDR2 reads SVGAGI. The CDR3 contains 15 residues. With 6 bases removed from V and 0 bases from J, the gap between germline ends came to 12 bases. CDR3 sequence: CASRAGDNSGNTIYF. CDR3 bases: TGTGCCAGCAGAGCCGGGGACAACTCTGGAAACACCATATATTTT.

The chain recombines TRBV6-5 with TRBJ1-2; maybe TRBD1 (6 bases). V was pared by 3 bases and J by 7 bases, with 12 bases between. The CDR3 has 13 residues. CDR1 and CDR2 from the germline V gene are MNHEY and SVGAGI. The CDR3 DNA reads as TGTGCCAGCAGTTATACAGGGTCAGGTGGCTACACCTTC. It is translated as CASSYTGSGGYTF.

V is TRBV7-9 and J is TRBJ1-2; D not certain. Between the trimmed V and J ends, which lost 1 base and 2 bases, there was a span of 17 bases. Germline V lookup: CDR1 SEHNR, CDR2 FQNEAQ (reference sequence). The CDR3 is 17 amino acids. The CDR3 protein is CASSLVLGSAENYGYTF. The CDR3 DNA reads TGTGCCAGCAGCTTAGTCCTGGGCTCCGCAGAAAACTATGGCTACACCTTC.

V and J are TRBV6-4 and TRBJ2-7; 9 nucleotides agree with TRBD2. The CDR3 is 15 amino acids. The V gene end was trimmed by 6 bases and the J gene end by 4 bases; junction bases not matched to a gene: 10. CDR1 and CDR2 from the germline V gene are MRHNA and SNTAGT. The CDR3 DNA follows: TGTGCCAGCAGACGACTAGCGGTCACCTTATACGAGCAGTACTTC. This sequence encodes CASRRLAVTLYEQYF.

The J gene is TRBJ1-1, the V gene TRBV18; D is perhaps TRBD1 (5 bases). This CDR3 spans 17 amino acids. Germline V CDR1 and CDR2: KGHSH, LQKENI. Trimming shortened V by 1 base and J by 4 bases, and 19 bases separated the two germline ends. The CDR3 nucleotides read TGTGCCAGCTCACCACATGTCTTTGGGGGAAGGGGCACTGAAGCTTTCTTT. Encoded protein: CASSPHVFGGRGTEAFF. Combining the CDR3 with reference TRBV18 and TRBJ1-1 gives the whole variable domain NAGVMQNPRHLVRRRGQEARLRCSPMKGHSHVYWYRQLPEEGLKFMVYLQKENIIDESGMPKERFSAEFPKEGPSILRIQQVVRGDSAAYFCASSPHVFGGRGTEAFFGQGTRLTVV.

V usage is TRBV4-1 and J usage is TRBJ1-4; 7 bases agree with TRBD1. This CDR3 has 16 amino acids. Trimming cost V 4 bases and J 10 bases; bases outside gene matches: 15. Germline-derived CDR1 and CDR2 are MGHRA and YSYEKL. CDR3 residues: CASSPTGEQGGGKLFF. CDR3 nucleotides: TGCGCCAGCAGCCCCACAGGGGAACAAGGAGGGGGAAAACTGTTTTTT.

The chain is built from TRBV5-1 and TRBJ1-6; D not resolved. The V gene's germline CDR1 is SGHRS and CDR2 YFSETQ. This CDR3 is built from 16 residues. Trimming pared 1 base from V and 5 bases from J, leaving 13 bases between. DNA for the CDR3: TGCGCCAGCAGCTTGAAAGCGGGGAGAGATAATTCACCCCTCCACTTT. The encoded protein is CASSLKAGRDNSPLHF.

The CDR3 here is CASSERSRGILETQYF. The CDR3 DNA follows: TGTGCCAGCAGTGAAAGGAGTAGGGGGATTCTGGAGACCCAGTACTTC. This sequence joins TRBV6-1 and TRBJ2-5; perhaps TRBD1 as D (6 bases). Germline V lookup: CDR1 MNHNS, CDR2 SASEGT. CDR3 length: 16 amino acids. Trimming stripped 2 bases from V and 5 bases from J, with 18 bases between.

J is TRBJ2-2 and V is TRBV6-5; D tentatively reads TRBD1 or TRBD2 (5 bases each). The CDR3 loop spans 16 amino acids. Between the trimmed V and J ends, which lost 2 bases and 2 bases, there was a span of 12 bases. Germline CDR1 reads MNHEY; CDR2 reads SVGAGI. CDR3 sequence (DNA): TGTGCCAGCAGTTACAATCGGGGCCTTAACACCGGGGAGCTGTTTTTT. Encoded protein: CASSYNRGLNTGELFF.

The chain uses TRBV12-3 or TRBV12-4 and TRBJ1-6; D unresolved. The CDR3 spans 12 residues. Trimming took off 3 bases at V and 8 bases at J, with 5 bases between the two ends. The CDR3 is CASSLADSPLHF. The DNA for the CDR3 is TGTGCCAGCAGTTTGGCTGATTCACCCCTCCACTTT.

This clone was picked up a small number of times. Other DNA sequences in this specimen translate into the identical CDR3. The gene calls are TRBV7-2 and TRBJ1-1; 7 bases are a match to TRBD1. Germline CDR1 is SGHTA and CDR2 is FQGNSA. This CDR3 has 15 residues. Trimming at V came to 5 bases and at J to 1 base, leaving 7 bases not matched to a gene. The CDR3 nucleotides read TGTGCCAGCAGCCAAGACAGGGTGGGGAACACTGAAGCTTTCTTT. Translated: CASSQDRVGNTEAFF.

The chain combines TRBV4-3 with TRBJ2-1, with a weak D call TRBD2 (6 bases). Germline values: CDR1 LGHNA, CDR2 YSLEER. Deletions cut 1 base from V and 4 bases from J, with 17 bases between. This CDR3 is 17 amino acids long. CDR3 amino acids: CASSQAIGTEGYNEQFF. CDR3 bases: TGCGCCAGCAGCCAAGCAATCGGGACTGAGGGGTACAATGAGCAGTTCTTC.

This clone was observed a single time. The genes are TRBV19 and TRBJ1-1, with a tentative D call TRBD1 (5 bases). V lost 6 bases and J lost 4, with 15 bases in between. The V gene's germline CDR1 is LNHDA and CDR2 SQIVND (reference sequence). This CDR3 has 14 amino acids. The CDR3 spells CASRFRGDGTEAFF. CDR3 nucleotide sequence: TGTGCCAGTAGATTCCGAGGGGATGGCACTGAAGCTTTCTTT.

J is TRBJ1-2 and V is TRBV20-1; 7 bases line up with TRBD1. After removal of 7 bases from V and 8 bases from J, the junction contained 7 bases not matched to a gene. The germline V gene has CDR1 DFQATT and CDR2 SNEGSKA (reference sequence). This CDR3 comprises 11 residues. CDR3 nucleotides: TGCAGTGTCAGGGGGACTGCGGGCTACACCTTC. Its protein is CSVRGTAGYTF.

The CDR3 DNA reads TGTGCCAGCAGTTTCGGGAGCAATCAGCCCCAGCATTTT. As protein: CASSFGSNQPQHF. The chain carries TRBV12-3 or TRBV12-4 and TRBJ1-5, with no clear D. V lost 3 bases and J lost 1, with 4 bases in between. The CDR3 covers 13 residues.

The chain couples TRBV28 to TRBJ1-1, with D possibly matching TRBD1 (6 bases). Between the trimmed V and J ends, which lost 5 bases and 1 base, there was a span of 8 bases. Germline V lookup: CDR1 MDHEN, CDR2 SYDVKM. The CDR3 length is 13 residues. The CDR3 DNA sequence: TGTGCCAGCAGTGTACAGGGGAACACTGAAGCTTTCTTT. Translation gives CASSVQGNTEAFF.

V gene TRBV3-1 (or the pseudogene TRBV3-2) combines with J gene TRBJ1-6; TRBD1 might be the D (5 bases). The germline V gene encodes CDR1 LGHDT and CDR2 YNNKEL (reference sequence). This CDR3 is 15 amino acids long. The V end was cut by 2 bases, the J end by 9 bases, with 14 bases between. CDR3 region: CASSQTRDGLSPLHF. The CDR3 DNA sequence: TGTGCCAGCAGCCAAACCAGGGACGGTCTTTCACCCCTCCACTTT.

This clone was seen more than once but under ten times. This sequence joins TRBV5-1 and TRBJ1-2; the D gene is possibly TRBD1 (6 bases). CDR3 length equals 15 residues. Germline CDR1 is SGHRS and CDR2 is YFSETQ. Trimming shortened V by 3 bases and J by 8 bases, and 20 bases separated the two germline ends. The CDR3 DNA follows: TGCGCCAGCAGCTCCCTATTACTGGGACAATCAGGCTACACCTTC. Translation: CASSSLLLGQSGYTF.